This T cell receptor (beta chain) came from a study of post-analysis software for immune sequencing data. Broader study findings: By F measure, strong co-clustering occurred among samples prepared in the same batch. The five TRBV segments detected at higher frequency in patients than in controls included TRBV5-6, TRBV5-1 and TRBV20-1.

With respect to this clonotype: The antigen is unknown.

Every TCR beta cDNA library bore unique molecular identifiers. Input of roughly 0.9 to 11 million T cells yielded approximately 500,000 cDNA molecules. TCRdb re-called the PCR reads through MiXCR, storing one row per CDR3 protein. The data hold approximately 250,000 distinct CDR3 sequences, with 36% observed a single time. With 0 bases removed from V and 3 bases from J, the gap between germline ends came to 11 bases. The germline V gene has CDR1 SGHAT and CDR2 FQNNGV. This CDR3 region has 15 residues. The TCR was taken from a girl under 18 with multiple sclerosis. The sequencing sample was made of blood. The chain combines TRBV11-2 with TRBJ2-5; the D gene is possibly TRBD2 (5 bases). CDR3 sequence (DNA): TGTGCCAGCAGCTTAGAAGAGGGTCCTAAAGAGACCCAGTACTTC. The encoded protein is CASSLEEGPKETQYF.